These T cell receptor beta chains were read from a single sample in a study of PD-L1 blockade in urothelial cancer. Method: immunoSEQ multiplex PCR; TCRdb's copy keeps in-frame clones and lacks some. This sample carries fewer than 45,000 clones, nearly 90% of them seen once, and the ten largest clones take 20% to 25%. This material consisted of PBMCs, taken around atezolizumab (anti-PD-L1) treatment. These receptors originate from a donor aged 40 or over with urothelial cancer. CDR3s include the opening cysteine and the closing phenylalanine or tryptophan. D genes are given only for firm matches. Clone size, where shown, is once, few, many, or a class for clones that have expanded.

-	TRBJ1-2	TRBV4-3	TRBD1	TGCGCCAGCAGCAAGACAGGGGGTTTTAATGACTATGGCTACACCTTC	CASSKTGGFNDYGYTF
few	TRBJ1-2	TRBV10-3	-	TGTGCCATCAGTTCGGCGGGGTCTGGGGGCTACACCTTC	CAISSAGSGGYTF
-	TRBJ2-5	TRBV7-2	-	TGTGCCAGCAGCTACCGGGGCCAAGAGACCCAGTACTTC	CASSYRGQETQYF
-	TRBJ2-1	TRBV7-9	-	TGTGCCAGCAGCTTAGACGGGATGGCTTTACAGTTCTTC	CASSLDGMALQFF
-	TRBJ2-7	TRBV18	TRBD1	TGTGCCAGCTCGCAAACTCGTTCCTCCGGGACAGAGACCACCTTC	CASSQTRSSGTETTF
once	TRBJ1-4	TRBV2	-	TGTGCCAGCAGTGAGGGGCAGGGCGGATATGAAAAACTGTTTTTT	CASSEGQGGYEKLFF
-	TRBJ2-7	TRBV19	TRBD1	TGTGCCAGTAGTGTGGACAGGGGCTACGAGCAGTACTTC	CASSVDRGYEQYF
-	TRBJ1-2	TRBV2	-	TGTGCCAGCAGGGCCCAACCAGGGGGCTACACCTTC	CASRAQPGGYTF
-	TRBJ2-7	TRBV4-1	-	TGCGCCAGCAGCCACCCCGGTAGTCGCGACGAGCAGTACTTC	CASSHPGSRDEQYF
-	TRBJ2-5	TRBV29-1	TRBD1	TGCAGCGTTGGGGGCCCGGGACAGGGAGAGACCCAGTACTTC	CSVGGPGQGETQYF
once	TRBJ2-2	TRBV30	-	TGTGCCTGGAAACGGACAGTCGGAACCGGGGAGCTGTTTTTT	CAWKRTVGTGELFF
once	TRBJ2-1	TRBV29-1	TRBD2	TGCAGCGCCGGGACTAGCGGGAGAGATGAGCAGTTCTTC	CSAGTSGRDEQFF
-	TRBJ2-1	TRBV5-4	-	TGTGCCAGCAGCTTGGATCCAGAATCCTACAATGAGCAGTTCTTC	CASSLDPESYNEQFF
-	TRBJ1-2	TRBV6-6	TRBD1	TGTGCCAGCAGTCCCTCGGGACAGGGCTATGGCTACACCTTC	CASSPSGQGYGYTF
-	TRBJ2-5	TRBV11-2	TRBD2	TGTGCCAGCAGCCCCAAGCGGGGGAGGGGCCTCGGTTCGGAGACCCAGTACTTC	CASSPKRGRGLGSETQYF
-	TRBJ2-1	TRBV11-2	-	TGTGCCAGCAGCGCCGTCAGGGAGCAGTTCTTC	CASSAVREQFF
-	TRBJ2-7	TRBV30	TRBD1	TGTGCCTGGAGACTTGGCAGGGGGCCGGGGGAGCAGTACTTC	CAWRLGRGPGEQYF
-	TRBJ1-1	TRBV6-6	TRBD1	TGTGCCAGCAGTTACTCGTCAGAGGTCAGGGGGACTGAAGCTTTCTTT	CASSYSSEVRGTEAFF
-	TRBJ1-4	TRBV4-1	TRBD1	TGCGCCAGCAGCCCCCAGGGGGCCAGCGGCGATGAAAAACTGTTTTTT	CASSPQGASGDEKLFF
-	TRBJ2-3	TRBV14	TRBD2	TGTGCCAGCAGCCAAGCAGGACTAGCGGGTAGCACAGATACGCAGTATTTT	CASSQAGLAGSTDTQYF
-	TRBJ2-1	TRBV27	TRBD2	TGTGCCACCTGGGGGAGGGAGAAAATGTACAATGAGCAGTTCTTC	CATWGREKMYNEQFF
-	TRBJ1-2	TRBV29-1	-	TGCAGCGAACGCCCCCCATCGGGTTATGGCTACACCTTC	CSERPPSGYGYTF
-	TRBJ2-3	TRBV5-1	-	TGCGCCAGCAGCTTGGCCGGTCGAGCCCCCATTACAGATACGCAGTATTTT	CASSLAGRAPITDTQYF
-	TRBJ2-7	TRBV19	-	TGTGCCAGTGTCAAAGTCTCCGGGAGTCGGAGCGAGCAGTACTTC	CASVKVSGSRSEQYF
-	TRBJ1-5	TRBV18	TRBD1	TGTGCCAGCTCACAACAGTCGACAGGGCTCAATCAGCCCCAGCATTTT	CASSQQSTGLNQPQHF
-	TRBJ1-5	TRBV2	TRBD1	TGTGCCAGCAGTGGGGGACAGGGGGCCAGTCAGCCCCAGCATTTT	CASSGGQGASQPQHF
-	TRBJ2-1	TRBV28	TRBD2	TGTGCCAGCAACGGGGGGTTCAATGAGCAGTTCTTC	CASNGGFNEQFF
-	TRBJ2-2	TRBV6-6	-	TGTGCCAGCACCCCCGAGCGGACGAACACCGGGGAGCTGTTTTTT	CASTPERTNTGELFF
-	TRBJ2-7	TRBV7-9	-	TGTGCCAGCAGCTTTGGTGGTGGAGGGGTCTACGAGCAGTACTTC	CASSFGGGGVYEQYF
-	TRBJ2-3	TRBV7-9	TRBD2	TGTGCCAGCAGTCATAGCGGGAGAAGGGGGGAAGGGAACGCAGATACGCAGTATTTT	CASSHSGRRGEGNADTQYF
-	TRBJ2-2	TRBV4-1	TRBD2	TGCGCCAGCAGCCAGGGAAGACTAGCGGGAGCGAACACCGGGGAGCTGTTTTTT	CASSQGRLAGANTGELFF
-	TRBJ2-1	TRBV7-9	TRBD2	TGTGCCAGCAGGGACGGGACTAGCGGGAGTATCTTCCATGAGCAGTTCTTC	CASRDGTSGSIFHEQFF
-	TRBJ2-6	TRBV29-1	-	TGCAGCGCCACCCAGGGTCTCTCTGGGGCCAACGTCCTGACTTTC	CSATQGLSGANVLTF
-	TRBJ1-2	TRBV9	-	TGTGCCAGCAGCGTAGAGCCCGCCGGGTTGAGCGGCTACACCTTC	CASSVEPAGLSGYTF
-	TRBJ2-6	TRBV19	TRBD1	TGTGCCAGTAGCGGGGACAGACCCTCCCGCTCTGGGGCCAACGTCCTGACTTTC	CASSGDRPSRSGANVLTF
-	TRBJ2-1	TRBV4-2	TRBD2	TGTGCCAGCAGCCAAGAGGGTCTAGCGGGAGTGAATGAGCAGTTCTTC	CASSQEGLAGVNEQFF
-	TRBJ2-1	TRBV2	-	TGTGCCAGCAGTGGGGTGGGAGGAGGGTTCTTC	CASSGVGGGFF
-	TRBJ1-3	TRBV4-2	-	TGTGCCAGCAGCCAAGAGGGCATCGCGGCACGGGGTGGAAACACCATATATTTT	CASSQEGIAARGGNTIYF
-	TRBJ2-4	TRBV30	TRBD2	TGTGCCTGGACCCCTAGCGGGGGGTTTGCCAAAAACATTCAGTACTTC	CAWTPSGGFAKNIQYF
-	TRBJ2-4	TRBV4-3	TRBD2	TGCGCCAGCAGCCAAGAGGGGGGGGGAGGGGCCGGCATTCAGTACTTC	CASSQEGGGGAGIQYF
-	TRBJ1-5	TRBV7-2	-	TGTGCCAGTACCCGGGGAGCAGGGACAAATCAGCCCCAGCATTTT	CASTRGAGTNQPQHF
-	TRBJ1-1	TRBV27	TRBD1	TGTGCCAGCAGTTTGGTGGGGACAGGGAACACTGAAGCTTTCTTT	CASSLVGTGNTEAFF
-	TRBJ2-3	TRBV27	-	TGTGCCAGCAGTCCCTGGACTACAGATACGCAGTATTTT	CASSPWTTDTQYF
-	TRBJ2-1	TRBV19	TRBD2	TGTGCCAGTAGTCCGGGACTAGCGGCAGGGGCCAGCTCCTACAATGAGCAGTTCTTC	CASSPGLAAGASSYNEQFF
once	TRBJ2-6	TRBV5-4	TRBD2	TGTGCCAGCACCGGGGGGGGGACGGGGTCTGGGGCCAACGTCCTGACTTTC	CASTGGGTGSGANVLTF
-	TRBJ2-5	TRBV11-1	-	TGTGCCAGCAGCTTGTTGGGAGCGGGCGCGGGCCTCGAAGAGACCCAGTACTTC	CASSLLGAGAGLEETQYF
-	TRBJ1-5	TRBV7-2	-	TGTGCCAGCAGCTTGATGGAGGGAAATCAGCCCCAGCATTTT	CASSLMEGNQPQHF
-	TRBJ1-3	TRBV13	-	TGTGCCAGCAGCTTAGGGACAGGCTCCGGAAACACCATATATTTT	CASSLGTGSGNTIYF
-	TRBJ2-5	TRBV5-8	-	TGTGCCAGCAGCCCCGCACTGGAGACCCAGTACTTC	CASSPALETQYF
-	TRBJ2-7	TRBV30	TRBD2	TGTGCCTGGAGTGCCGGGACTAGCGGGAGGCGCACCTACGAGCAGTACTTC	CAWSAGTSGRRTYEQYF
-	TRBJ1-1	TRBV11-3	-	TGTGCCAGCAGCTCCCGGACGGGGAGTGAAGCTTTCTTT	CASSSRTGSEAFF
-	TRBJ2-3	TRBV11-2	TRBD2	TGTGCCAGCAGCTCCCATGGACTAGCGGGAGGAGGAGATACGCAGTATTTT	CASSSHGLAGGGDTQYF
-	TRBJ2-1	TRBV4-3	-	TGCGCCAGCAGCCAAGAGGGCCATGACAATGAGCAGTTCTTC	CASSQEGHDNEQFF